This entry features one TCR beta chain sequence. Antigen: not known. The data are from a study of graft-versus-host responses after intestinal transplantation. Study details: Multivisceral, liver-intestinal, or isolated intestinal transplants were performed in recipients. Study-level findings and limits: Across patients carrying graft-donor T cell macrochimerism, allografts held high graft-versus-host to host-versus-graft clonal ratios.

Sequencing was performed with immunoSEQ multiplex PCR; in TCRdb, only in-frame clones are kept and a portion is missing. The sample has over 20,000 clones; roughly 89% are singletons. This CDR3 contains 14 residues. Germline-derived CDR1 and CDR2 are MNHEY and SMNVEV (reference sequence). The V end was cut by 5 bases, the J end by 2 bases, with 13 bases between. The chain links TRBV27 to TRBJ2-7; D remains ambiguous. Specimen: PBMCs, collected about 69 days after intestinal transplantation. This sequence originates from a human patient who received an intestinal transplant, so some T cells may come from the graft donor. The CDR3 loop is CASSVQDPAYEQYF. CDR3 nucleotide sequence: TGTGCCAGCAGTGTCCAGGACCCGGCCTACGAGCAGTACTTC.